What follows are 18 T cell receptor beta chains derived from one specimen sequenced in a study of breast tumors, draining lymph nodes, adjacent tissues. TCRdb re-analysed the multiplex PCR reads in MiXCR, keeping a single row per CDR3 protein. Of about 9,000 distinct CDR3 sequences listed, around 40% are singletons. The sample was tumor-adjacent breast tissue. The receptors shown here come from a female donor with breast cancer. Some clones in this sample may be carry-over from other donors' samples.

In its sample, this clonotype was seen a few times. This CDR3 reads CSAQGGNQPQHF. CDR3 nucleotides: TGCAGTGCACAGGGGGGGAATCAGCCCCAGCATTTT. The chain couples TRBV20-1 to TRBJ1-5; 8 positions match TRBD1. Germline lookup yields CDR1 DFQATT and CDR2 SNEGSKA (reference sequence). The CDR3 has 12 residues. V gave up 6 bases and J gave up 4 bases; unmatched junction bases: 2.

This clonotype is medium-sized within its sample. V gene TRBV4-2 combines with J gene TRBJ2-1; D possibly corresponds to TRBD1 (6 bases). Germline CDR1 reads LGHNA; CDR2 reads YNFKEQ. V shed 0 bases and J shed 8 bases, with 11 bases lying between them. This CDR3 comprises 14 residues. CDR3 in amino acids: CASSQDQGWDEQFF. In DNA, the CDR3 is TGTGCCAGCAGCCAAGACCAGGGGTGGGATGAGCAGTTCTTC.

The chain couples TRBV5-1 to TRBJ2-7; D is possibly TRBD2 (7 bases). CDR3 length equals 15 residues. CDR1 SGHRS and CDR2 YFSETQ come from the germline V gene. V shed 4 bases and J shed 7 bases, with 21 bases lying between them. The CDR3 loop reads CASSPQLGGAGEQYF. The CDR3 nucleotides are TGCGCCAGCAGCCCTCAGTTGGGGGGGGCGGGGGAGCAGTACTTC.

This clonotype was observed many times. The CDR3: CASSLGSTDTQYF. CDR3 nucleotides: TGTGCCAGCAGCTTGGGGAGCACAGATACGCAGTATTTT. The chain combines TRBV5-4 with TRBJ2-3; the D is unclear. Germline V gene data show CDR1 as SGHNT and CDR2 as YYREEE (reference sequence). The ends were cut back, 0 bases at V and 0 bases at J, with 2 bases in the middle. The CDR3 length is 13 residues.

At least ten counts were recorded for this clonotype. The J gene is TRBJ2-3, the V gene TRBV2; possible D gene TRBD2, 5 bases. This CDR3 is 12 amino acids long. Trimming shortened V by 11 bases and J by 3 bases, and 12 bases separated the two germline ends. Looked up from germline, CDR1 is SNHLY and CDR2 is FYNNEI. The CDR3 protein is CASSGQTDTQYF. DNA for the CDR3: TGTGCCTCCAGCGGCCAGACAGATACGCAGTATTTT.

This clonotype turned up a few times. V and J are TRBV20-1 and TRBJ2-7, with 9 positions matching TRBD2. The CDR3 is 14 amino acids. CDR1 and CDR2 from the germline V gene are DFQATT and SNEGSKA (reference sequence). V lost 8 bases and J lost 4; bases outside the gene matches: 12. CDR3 DNA: TGCAGTACTTATTGGGCGGGAGGGCCGTACGAGCAGTACTTC. Protein product: CSTYWAGGPYEQYF.

A word on this clonotype: One end of the junction does not line up with germline, which may come from a read error. This chain links TRBV12-3 or TRBV12-4 with TRBJ1-2; TRBD1 aligns across 9 bases. The CDR3 extends over 16 amino acids. The CDR3 spells CASRPSTGGDVYGYTF. As DNA, the CDR3 is TGCGCCAGCAGACCGAGTACAGGGGGCGATGTCTATGGCTACACCTTC.

In this sample, this clonotype turned up many times. The gene calls are TRBV5-8 and TRBJ2-7; unclear D gene. Between the trimmed V and J ends, which lost 4 bases and 0 bases, there was a span of 11 bases. The CDR3 runs to 14 residues. CDR1 and CDR2 from the germline V gene are SGHTS and YDEGEE. CDR3 DNA: TGTGCCAGCAGCGGTTACATGAGCTCCTACGAGCAGTACTTC. It yields the protein CASSGYMSSYEQYF.

This clonotype showed up many times. The CDR3 is CASSQGAVSNQPQHF. DNA of the CDR3: TGTGCCAGCAGCCAAGGGGCGGTTAGCAATCAGCCCCAGCATTTT. This chain uses TRBV3-1 with TRBJ1-5; no firm D call. V was pared by 1 base and J by 0 bases, with 7 bases between. This CDR3 contains 15 residues. Germline CDR1 is LGHDT and CDR2 is YNNKEL (reference sequence).

Sample share makes this clonotype medium-sized. The chain combines TRBV9 with TRBJ1-2; 8 nucleotides match TRBD1. Germline values: CDR1 SGDLS, CDR2 YYNGEE. The CDR3 loop spans 15 amino acids. V lost 0 bases, J lost 6 bases, and 7 bases stayed unmatched. The CDR3 sequence: CASSVGQTGGDGYTF. The CDR3 region has the DNA TGTGCCAGCAGCGTAGGCCAAACAGGGGGGGATGGCTACACCTTC.

This clonotype qualifies as medium-sized. The rearrangement links TRBV5-6 to TRBJ1-2; unclear D gene. CDR1 SGHDT and CDR2 YYEEEE come from the germline V gene. The CDR3 has 11 amino acids. The V end lost 1 base, the J end lost 6 bases, and 4 bases lay between the germline ends. This CDR3 is CASSLQDGYTF. The CDR3 region has the DNA TGTGCCAGCAGCTTGCAGGATGGCTACACCTTC.

The V and J genes are TRBV29-1 and TRBJ1-4; D not certain. With 4 bases removed from V and 0 bases from J, the gap between germline ends came to 6 bases. The CDR3 runs 13 residues. Germline loops: CDR1 SQVTM, CDR2 ANQGSEA. Here the CDR3 reads CSVVWTTNEKLFF. The CDR3 coding sequence is TGCAGCGTTGTTTGGACAACTAATGAAAAACTGTTTTTT.

The chain recombines TRBV11-1 with TRBJ2-1; the match to TRBD2 covers 8 bases. Trimming cost V 1 base and J 4 bases; bases outside gene matches: 15. Germline V gives CDR1 SGHAT, CDR2 FQDESV (reference sequence). The CDR3 has 19 residues. The CDR3 spells CASSLGRLTGGAGYNEQFF. CDR3 DNA sequence: TGTGCCAGCAGCTTAGGGCGCCTTACCGGGGGGGCAGGTTACAATGAGCAGTTCTTC.

This clonotype is classed as medium-sized. The chain uses TRBV12-3 or TRBV12-4 and TRBJ2-1, with D possibly TRBD1 on 6 matching bases. V lost 6 bases, J lost 2 bases, and 11 bases lay in between. The CDR3 is 14 amino acids. The CDR3 region has the DNA TGTGCCAGCAGCCCAGGGGCAACCTACAATGAGCAGTTCTTC. It translates to CASSPGATYNEQFF.

The V call is TRBV24-1, the J call TRBJ2-3; 9 bases are shared with TRBD1. J was trimmed by 5 bases and V by 5 bases; bases with no gene match: 10. Germline CDR1 KGHDR, CDR2 SFDVKD. The CDR3 runs to 16 residues. The CDR3 coding sequence is TGTGCCACCAGTGGTGGTTGGGACAGGGATCAAGATACGCAGTATTTT. Translation: CATSGGWDRDQDTQYF.

This chain links TRBV7-9 with TRBJ2-3; the D is unclear. Germline CDR1 and CDR2: SEHNR and FQNEAQ (reference sequence). V was trimmed by 2 bases and J by 2 bases, leaving 8 bases between them. The CDR3 length is 14 residues. CDR3 loop: CASSLMVNTDTQYF. The CDR3 nucleotides are TGTGCCAGCAGCTTAATGGTCAACACAGATACGCAGTATTTT.

This clonotype was found many times. V usage is TRBV11-3 and J usage is TRBJ2-5; a possible D gene is TRBD1 (6 bases). Per the germline V gene, CDR1 is SGHNT and CDR2 is YENEEA. This CDR3 has 14 amino acids. V was trimmed by 0 bases and J by 5 bases, leaving 10 bases between them. CDR3 amino acids: CASSLDMRGETQYF. In DNA form, the CDR3 reads TGTGCCAGCAGCTTAGATATGAGGGGGGAGACCCAGTACTTC.

The rearrangement uses TRBV7-2 and TRBJ2-7; TRBD2 agrees at 11 bases. V trimming: 1 base; J trimming: 6 bases; junction bases outside the gene matches: 2. The length of the CDR3 is 14 residues. The germline V gene encodes CDR1 SGHTA and CDR2 FQGNSA. The CDR3 DNA is TGTGCCAGCAGCTTAGGGGGACTAGCGGTCGAGCAGTACTTC. It codes for CASSLGGLAVEQYF.